This T cell receptor beta chain was sequenced during a study of blood T cell repertoires in COVID-19. The overall study: PBMCs, B-cell-depleted T cells, or T cells were the source of the cDNA or gDNA that made up the material.

Some clones are missing from TCRdb's copy, which holds only in-frame ones; the method was immunoSEQ multiplex PCR. The repertoire has some 100,000 clones, roughly 88% of them found once; the top ten carry about 6.5%. The germline V gene has CDR1 SEHNR and CDR2 FQNEAQ (reference sequence). V gave up 7 bases and J gave up 5 bases, with 18 bases separating them. The CDR3 contains 15 residues. This clone came up once. Sequencing used peripheral blood. The TCR sequence derives from a woman aged 55 to 70 with acute or convalescent COVID-19. The genes are TRBV7-9 and TRBJ2-1; D unclear. CDR3 coding DNA: TGTGCCAGCACCTTGGGTCTAATCAATCACAATGAGCAGTTCTTC. Its translation is CASTLGLINHNEQFF.